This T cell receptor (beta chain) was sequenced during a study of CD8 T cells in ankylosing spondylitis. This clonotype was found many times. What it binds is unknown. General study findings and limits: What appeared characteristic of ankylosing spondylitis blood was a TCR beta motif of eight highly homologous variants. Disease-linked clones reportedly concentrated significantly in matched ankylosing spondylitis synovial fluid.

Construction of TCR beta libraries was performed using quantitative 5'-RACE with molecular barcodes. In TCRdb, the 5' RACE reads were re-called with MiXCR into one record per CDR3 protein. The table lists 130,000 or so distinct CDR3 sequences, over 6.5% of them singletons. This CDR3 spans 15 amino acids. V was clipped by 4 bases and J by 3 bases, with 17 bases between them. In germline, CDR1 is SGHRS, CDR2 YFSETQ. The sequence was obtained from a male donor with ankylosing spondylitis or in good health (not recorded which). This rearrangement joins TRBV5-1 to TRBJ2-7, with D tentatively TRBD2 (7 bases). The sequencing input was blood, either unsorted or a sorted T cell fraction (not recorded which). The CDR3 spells CASSLRAGDYYEQYF. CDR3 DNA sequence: TGCGCCAGCAGCCTGCGGGCAGGGGACTACTACGAGCAGTACTTC.